The 32 T cell receptor beta chains below were found in one sample sequenced in a study of cytomegalovirus exposure and HLA in healthy donors. PCR used 60 Vbeta primers and 13 Jbeta primers. Clones were read by immunoSEQ multiplex PCR, and TCRdb kept only the in-frame ones, dropping some. The table records 100,000 or so clones, less than 75% of them present only once. Sample: PBMCs. The receptors derive from a woman aged 25 to 39 in good health and CMV-seropositive.

This chain's CDR3 is CSVGGGVGNYGYTF. CDR3 bases: TGCAGCGTTGGAGGGGGGGTGGGGAACTATGGCTACACCTTC. The chain employs TRBV29-1 and TRBJ1-2; a weak D match, TRBD1 (6 bases). CDR3 size: 14 residues. Germline V lookup: CDR1 SQVTM, CDR2 ANQGSEA. Trimming removed 4 bases from V and 2 bases from J, with 14 bases in between.

The chain employs TRBV7-9 and TRBJ1-2; D unclear. The germline V gene has CDR1 SEHNR and CDR2 FQNEAQ (reference sequence). The length of the CDR3 is 13 residues. V lost 5 bases, J lost 3 bases, and 10 bases lay in between. CDR3 DNA sequence: TGTGCCAGCAGCCCCTCCCCCGACTATGGCTACACCTTC. This gives the protein CASSPSPDYGYTF. The whole variable domain, remainder taken from reference TRBV7-9 and TRBJ1-2, is DTGVSQNPRHKITKRGQNVTFRCDPISEHNRLYWYRQTLGQGPEFLTYFQNEAQLEKSRLLSDRFSAERPKGSFSTLEIQRTEQGDSAMYLCASSPSPDYGYTFGSGTRLTVV.

The J gene is TRBJ1-1, the V gene TRBV7-9; perhaps TRBD1 as D (6 bases). There are 12 residues in the CDR3. Germline CDR1 SEHNR, CDR2 FQNEAQ (reference sequence). The ends were cut back, 1 base at V and 9 bases at J, with 9 bases in the middle. This CDR3 is CASSLVQGKAFF. For the CDR3, the DNA is TGTGCCAGCAGCTTAGTGCAGGGGAAAGCTTTCTTT. Full variable domain (rest looked up from reference TRBV7-9 and TRBJ1-1): DTGVSQNPRHKITKRGQNVTFRCDPISEHNRLYWYRQTLGQGPEFLTYFQNEAQLEKSRLLSDRFSAERPKGSFSTLEIQRTEQGDSAMYLCASSLVQGKAFFGQGTRLTVV.

The chain joins TRBV15 to TRBJ1-5; D perhaps matches TRBD1 (6 bases). V lost 3 bases, J lost 0 bases, and 21 bases lay in between. The CDR3 sequence is 19 residues long. Looked up from germline, CDR1 is LNHNV and CDR2 is YYDKDF (reference sequence). The CDR3 protein is CATSSLVWTVGNSNQPQHF. The CDR3 nucleotides read TGTGCCACCAGCAGTCTTGTCTGGACAGTAGGAAATAGCAATCAGCCCCAGCATTTT.

In this sample, this clone turned up a few times. The chain uses TRBV12-5 and TRBJ2-7; 7 nucleotides align to TRBD1. The CDR3 spans 16 residues. CDR1 and CDR2 from the germline V gene are LGHNT and FRNRAP. V shed 0 bases, J shed 3 bases, and the junction held 8 bases outside the gene matches. CDR3 nucleotides: TGTGCTAGTGGTTTGGTACAACGCCAGGGGGACTACGAGCAGTACTTC. It codes for CASGLVQRQGDYEQYF.

V and J are TRBV15 and TRBJ2-1, with TRBD2 identical over 7 bases. Germline-derived CDR1 and CDR2 are LNHNV and YYDKDF (reference sequence). The CDR3 is 13 amino acids. J gave up 7 bases and V 5 bases, and 5 bases lay outside the gene matches. CDR3 amino acids: CATSPHGGNEQFF. In DNA, the CDR3 is TGTGCCACCAGCCCGCACGGGGGGAATGAGCAGTTCTTC.

V gene TRBV6-1 combines with J gene TRBJ2-3, with 7 bases lining up with TRBD1. From germline, CDR1 is MNHNS and CDR2 SASEGT. V gave up 4 bases and J gave up 4 bases; unmatched junction bases: 2. The CDR3 consists of 13 residues. Here the CDR3 DNA reads TGTGCCAGCAGTGGACAGGGACCAGATACGCAGTATTTT. It encodes CASSGQGPDTQYF.

V usage is TRBV29-1 and J usage is TRBJ1-1; no clear D. Germline V gene data show CDR1 as SQVTM and CDR2 as ANQGSEA. Trimming took off 4 bases at V and 6 bases at J, with 9 bases between the two ends. The CDR3 is made up of 11 amino acids. The DNA for the CDR3 is TGCAGCGTTGCTAGAGGCCCTGAAGCTTTCTTT. It yields the protein CSVARGPEAFF.

The sample holds a few counts of this clone. The chain uses TRBV7-9 and TRBJ1-4; tentative D call: TRBD1 (6 bases). The V end lost 9 bases, the J end lost 6 bases, and 14 bases lay between the germline ends. This CDR3 has 13 amino acids. Germline-derived CDR1 and CDR2 are SEHNR and FQNEAQ (reference sequence). The CDR3 DNA is TGTGCCAGTAAGGACAGTGAATATGAAAAACTGTTTTTT. This gives the protein CASKDSEYEKLFF.

This clone has only one observation. This rearrangement joins TRBV10-3 to TRBJ2-3, with D tentatively TRBD1 (5 bases). V lost 4 bases and J 2 bases, leaving 7 bases between the germline ends. Per the germline V gene, CDR1 is ENHRY and CDR2 is SYGVKD. CDR3 length equals 13 residues. The DNA of the CDR3 is TGTGCCATCAGTGTAGGGGACACAGATACGCAGTATTTT. Translation: CAISVGDTDTQYF.

V usage is TRBV7-9 and J usage is TRBJ2-7, with D uncertain. CDR1 and CDR2 (germline): SEHNR, FQNEAQ (reference sequence). The V end lost 8 bases, the J end lost 3 bases, and 11 bases lay between the germline ends. The CDR3 runs 12 residues. CDR3 coding DNA: TGTGCCAGCGGTTCAGAGCGCTACGAGCAGTACTTC. Translating gives CASGSERYEQYF.

The J gene is TRBJ1-4, the V gene TRBV6-1; 9 bases are a match to TRBD1. Losses at the gene ends were 5 bases for V and 3 bases for J; bases not matched to a gene: 4. The CDR3 totals 15 residues. Germline V gene sequence: CDR1 MNHNS, CDR2 SASEGT. DNA of the CDR3: TGTGCCAGCAGTCTCGGACAGGGGTCTAATGAAAAACTGTTTTTT. Protein sequence: CASSLGQGSNEKLFF.

V usage is TRBV11-3 and J usage is TRBJ2-1; 10 nucleotides agree with TRBD1. Trimming at V came to 5 bases and at J to 6 bases, leaving 10 bases not matched to a gene. The CDR3 extends over 16 amino acids. CDR1 SGHNT and CDR2 YENEEA come from the germline V gene. Written as DNA, the CDR3 is TGTGCCAGCAGCGGGCCCGGGACAGGGGACCCCAATGAGCAGTTCTTC. Protein: CASSGPGTGDPNEQFF.

A word on this clone: The junction does not match germline at one end; this may be a read error. J is TRBJ2-3 and V is TRBV7-7; 9 bases line up with TRBD2. The germline V gene has CDR1 SSHAT and CDR2 FNYEAQ (reference sequence). This CDR3 has 14 residues. The CDR3 nucleotides are TGTGCTAGCAGCCTTAGCGGGGGAGTGGATACGCAGTATTTT. Translating gives CASSLSGGVDTQYF.

The V call is TRBV28, the J call TRBJ2-7; D call uncertain. This CDR3 spans 12 amino acids. Germline lookup yields CDR1 MDHEN and CDR2 SYDVKM. Trimming took off 4 bases at V and 2 bases at J, with 6 bases between the two ends. CDR3 DNA: TGTGCCAGCAGTTCGGTGCCCTACGAGCAGTACTTC. Residues: CASSSVPYEQYF.

The gene calls are TRBV11-2 and TRBJ2-7; 7 bases align to TRBD2. There are 15 residues in the CDR3. The V and J ends lost 6 bases and 5 bases, in that order; junction bases with no gene match: 13. Germline assignment: CDR1 SGHAT and CDR2 FQNNGV. The CDR3 nucleotides read TGTGCCAGCAGTTTCTTCAGCGGGGCACGGGACGAGCAGTACTTC. Its protein is CASSFFSGARDEQYF.

The rearrangement uses TRBV6-6 and TRBJ2-7; 11 bases map to TRBD1. In germline, CDR1 is MNHNY, CDR2 SVGAGI (reference sequence). This CDR3 region has 15 residues. V dropped 1 base and J dropped 4; count of bases not matched to a gene: 3. The CDR3 bases are TGTGCCAGCAGTTACTTAGGACAGGGGGCTTACGAGCAGTACTTC. It specifies CASSYLGQGAYEQYF.

This chain joins TRBV11-3 and TRBJ2-3; tentatively, D is TRBD2 (5 bases). CDR3 size: 14 residues. Germline CDR1 reads SGHNT; CDR2 reads YENEEA. Trimming stripped 2 bases from V and 3 bases from J, with 9 bases between. This chain's CDR3 is CASSLSGETDTQYF. CDR3 DNA: TGTGCCAGCAGCTTAAGTGGGGAGACAGATACGCAGTATTTT.

V is TRBV5-4 and J is TRBJ1-3; weak D call: TRBD1 (5 bases). V dropped 7 bases and J dropped 0 bases, with 14 bases sitting between them. Germline V gene data show CDR1 as SGHNT and CDR2 as YYREEE (reference sequence). The CDR3 has 15 amino acids. The CDR3 region has the DNA TGTGCCAGCGACGCGGGGCCCGGCTCTGGAAACACCATATATTTT. As protein: CASDAGPGSGNTIYF.

J is TRBJ2-6 and V is TRBV7-9, with a weak D call TRBD1 (5 bases). The CDR3 runs 16 residues. Germline-derived CDR1 and CDR2 are SEHNR and FQNEAQ (reference sequence). V was pared by 2 bases and J by 0 bases, with 8 bases between. CDR3 in amino acids: CASSLTTDSGANVLTF. As DNA, the CDR3 is TGTGCCAGCAGCTTAACGACAGACTCTGGGGCCAACGTCCTGACTTTC.

This chain uses TRBV5-1 with TRBJ2-7; D remains unclear. Germline V gene sequence: CDR1 SGHRS, CDR2 YFSETQ. Trimming removed 5 bases at V and 3 bases at J, with 9 bases between. This CDR3 comprises 12 residues. The DNA for the CDR3 is TGCGCCAGCAGTTCTTCAGGCTACGAGCAGTACTTC. This sequence encodes CASSSSGYEQYF.

The rearrangement links TRBV7-2 to TRBJ1-4; tentative D call: TRBD1 (6 bases). V was trimmed by 5 bases and J by 3 bases, leaving 13 bases between them. Per the germline V gene, CDR1 is SGHTA and CDR2 is FQGNSA. This CDR3 is built from 15 residues. The CDR3 nucleotides are TGTGCCAGCAGCATGGGGGACACCTCTAATGAAAAACTGTTTTTT. This encodes CASSMGDTSNEKLFF.

The chain uses TRBV9 and TRBJ2-7, with TRBD2 as a possible D gene (5 bases). Trimming took off 0 bases at V and 7 bases at J, with 11 bases between the two ends. The CDR3 consists of 13 residues. CDR1 is SGDLS and CDR2 is YYNGEE in the germline V gene. The CDR3 coding sequence is TGTGCCAGCAGCGTAGATGCGGGCAGGGAGCAGTACTTC. Encoded protein: CASSVDAGREQYF.

As DNA, the CDR3 is TGCAGCGTCTCGTCCCGGGACAGGGCTCTTGGGGGCACTGAAGCTTTCTTT. Its protein product is CSVSSRDRALGGTEAFF. The chain joins TRBV29-1 to TRBJ1-1; 9 bases are shared with TRBD1. The CDR3 totals 17 residues. In germline, CDR1 is SQVTM, CDR2 ANQGSEA. V lost 6 bases, J lost 4 bases, and 18 bases stayed unmatched.

The chain combines TRBV12-5 with TRBJ1-5; D ambiguous. Trimming removed 2 bases from V and 7 bases from J, with 15 bases in between. This CDR3 comprises 15 residues. Germline V lookup: CDR1 LGHNT, CDR2 FRNRAP. The CDR3 protein is CASGLPPEGGQPQHF. CDR3 sequence (DNA): TGTGCTAGTGGTTTGCCCCCCGAGGGCGGGCAGCCCCAGCATTTT.

The rearrangement joins TRBV7-9 to TRBJ1-1; the match to TRBD1 covers 8 bases. The V segment lost 7 bases and the J segment 0 bases; nucleotides outside the gene matches: 7. The CDR3 runs to 15 residues. The V gene's germline CDR1 is SEHNR and CDR2 FQNEAQ (reference sequence). CDR3 in amino acids: CASTFRQGLNTEAFF. The CDR3 DNA reads as TGTGCCAGCACCTTCCGACAGGGGTTGAACACTGAAGCTTTCTTT. The full variable domain, rest sourced from reference TRBV7-9 and TRBJ1-1, is DTGVSQNPRHKITKRGQNVTFRCDPISEHNRLYWYRQTLGQGPEFLTYFQNEAQLEKSRLLSDRFSAERPKGSFSTLEIQRTEQGDSAMYLCASTFRQGLNTEAFFGQGTRLTVV.

This chain uses TRBV11-2 with TRBJ2-5; TRBD2 might be the D (5 bases). The V end lost 1 base, the J end lost 4 bases, and 10 bases lay between the germline ends. From germline, CDR1 is SGHAT and CDR2 FQNNGV. CDR3 length: 14 amino acids. The CDR3 loop reads CASSLVLVGETQYF. The CDR3 nucleotides are TGTGCCAGCAGCTTAGTACTAGTAGGAGAGACCCAGTACTTC.

The J gene is TRBJ1-1, the V gene TRBV7-8, with D possibly matching TRBD1 (6 bases). Deletions cut 5 bases from V and 10 bases from J, with 20 bases between. This CDR3 is built from 14 residues. Germline values: CDR1 SGHVS, CDR2 FQNEAQ. Here the CDR3 DNA reads TGTGCCAGCAGCATGCAACAGGGATCCGAAGGAGCTTTCTTT. Protein product: CASSMQQGSEGAFF. Combining the CDR3 with reference TRBV7-8 and TRBJ1-1 gives the whole variable domain GAGVSQSPRYKVAKRGQDVALRCDPISGHVSLFWYQQALGQGPEFLTYFQNEAQLDKSGLPSDRFFAERPEGSVSTLKIQRTQQEDSAVYLCASSMQQGSEGAFFGQGTRLTVV.

CDR3 region: CASSPQTSGGTDTQYF. In nucleotides, the CDR3 is TGTGCCAGCAGCCCACAGACTAGCGGGGGCACAGATACGCAGTATTTT. The chain is built from TRBV7-2 and TRBJ2-3, with TRBD2 matching over 11 bases. Germline-derived CDR1 and CDR2 are SGHTA and FQGNSA. There are 16 residues in the CDR3. Unmatched junction bases numbered 5, after V lost 5 bases and J lost 1 base.

The chain recombines TRBV5-4 with TRBJ2-2; D is unclear. Trimming left V 0 bases short and J 1 base short, with 7 bases between. CDR1 is SGHNT and CDR2 is YYREEE in the germline V gene (reference sequence). The CDR3 length is 15 residues. CDR3 bases: TGTGCCAGCAGCTTGGAGCAGGTGAACACCGGGGAGCTGTTTTTT. This sequence encodes CASSLEQVNTGELFF.

Here the CDR3 reads CASSKTGQGIYEQYF. The CDR3 DNA is TGCGCCAGCAGCAAAACGGGACAGGGAATCTACGAGCAGTACTTC. This rearrangement joins TRBV5-1 to TRBJ2-7; 9 bases map to TRBD1. J was trimmed by 3 bases and V by 4 bases; bases with no gene match: 8. The CDR3 contains 15 residues. Per germline, CDR1 SGHRS and CDR2 YFSETQ. The full variable domain, with the rest looked up from reference TRBV5-1 and TRBJ2-7, is KAGVTQTPRYLIKTRGQQVTLSCSPISGHRSVSWYQQTPGQGLQFLFEYFSETQRNKGNFPGRFSGRQFSNSRSEMNVSTLELGDSALYLCASSKTGQGIYEQYFGPGTRLTVT.

In this sample, this clone turned up a few times. The genes are TRBV11-3 and TRBJ2-1; TRBD2 matches 11 bases. The CDR3 spans 16 residues. Unmatched junction bases numbered 9, after V lost 4 bases and J lost 7 bases. The germline V gene encodes CDR1 SGHNT and CDR2 YENEEA. In DNA, the CDR3 is TGTGCCAGCAGCTCACTTAGCGGGGGGGCCAGGAATGAGCAGTTCTTC. Protein product: CASSSLSGGARNEQFF.